This T cell receptor (beta chain) was sequenced during a study of Ad26.COV2.S vaccination and SARS-CoV-2 variants. Here immunoSEQ multiplex PCR was the method, and the copy in TCRdb shows in-frame clones only, minus some. The table lists about 430,000 clones, over 75% of them singletons. The CDR3 spans 15 residues. CDR1 is SGHNT and CDR2 is YYREEE in the germline V gene (reference sequence). V was clipped by 1 base and J by 6 bases, with 13 bases between them. Stated treatment: roughly 18 received Ad26.COV2.S at low or high dose, single or two shots; about 5 received placebo; per-sample allocation not given. At day 63 after the first vaccine or placebo injection, samples were drawn. An adult aged 18-55 years in Boston served as the donor.

This chain joins TRBV5-4 and TRBJ2-2; D call uncertain. Sample: peripheral blood, taken in a trial of Ad26.COV2.S vaccine versus placebo. This TCR was sampled from a person between 18 and 65 years old who received the Ad26.COV2.S COVID-19 vaccine or a placebo. CDR3 in DNA: TGTGCCAGCAGCTTGTTCTCCACGGTCGCCGGGGAGCTGTTTTTT. As protein: CASSLFSTVAGELFF.